This T cell receptor beta chain is drawn from a study of OX40 agonist ivuxolimab in advanced cancers. This CDR3 has 15 amino acids. Germline V gives CDR1 MNHEY, CDR2 SMNVEV (reference sequence). V was pared by 6 bases and J by 7 bases, with 18 bases between. The method was immunoSEQ multiplex PCR; TCRdb's version includes in-frame clones alone and lacks a portion of them. The sample contains about 90,000 clones, approximately 91% of which appear only once. This chain uses TRBV27 with TRBJ2-2; the D gene could be TRBD1 or TRBD2 (5 bases each). The source of this sequence is an adult with an advanced solid tumor such as melanoma, head and neck, liver or kidney cancer. The input for sequencing was CD4+ or CD8+ T cells sorted from blood, taken in a trial of the OX40 agonist ivuxolimab. The CDR3 spells CASRGRDLLDGELFF. CDR3 sequence (DNA): TGTGCCAGCAGGGGTAGGGACCTCTTGGACGGGGAGCTGTTTTTT.